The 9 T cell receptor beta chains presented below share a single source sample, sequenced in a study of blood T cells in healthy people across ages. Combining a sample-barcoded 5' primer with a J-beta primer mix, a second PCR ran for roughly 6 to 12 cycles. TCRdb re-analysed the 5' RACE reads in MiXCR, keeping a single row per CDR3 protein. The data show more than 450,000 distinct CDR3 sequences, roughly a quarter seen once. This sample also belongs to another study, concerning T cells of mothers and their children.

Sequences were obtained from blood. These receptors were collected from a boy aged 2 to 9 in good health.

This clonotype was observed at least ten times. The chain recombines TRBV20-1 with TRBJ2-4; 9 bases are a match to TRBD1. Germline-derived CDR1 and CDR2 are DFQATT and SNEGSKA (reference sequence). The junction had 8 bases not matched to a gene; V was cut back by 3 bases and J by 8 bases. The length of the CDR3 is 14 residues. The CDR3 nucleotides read TGCAGTGCTAGGCCCGGGACAGGGTATGACATTCAGTACTTC. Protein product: CSARPGTGYDIQYF.

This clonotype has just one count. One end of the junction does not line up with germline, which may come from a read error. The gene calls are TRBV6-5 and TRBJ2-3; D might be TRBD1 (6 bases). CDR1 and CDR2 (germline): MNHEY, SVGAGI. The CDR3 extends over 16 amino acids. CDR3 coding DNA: TGTGCCGGCAGTTACCCTACAGGGAGTGGAGCAGATACGCAGTATTTT. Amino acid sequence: CAGSYPTGSGADTQYF.

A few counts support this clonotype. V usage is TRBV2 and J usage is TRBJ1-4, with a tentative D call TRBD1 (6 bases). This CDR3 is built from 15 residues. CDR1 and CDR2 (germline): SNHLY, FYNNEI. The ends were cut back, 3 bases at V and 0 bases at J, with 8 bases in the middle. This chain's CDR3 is CASSEEGATNEKLFF. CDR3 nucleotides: TGTGCCAGCAGTGAGGAGGGGGCAACTAATGAAAAACTGTTTTTT.

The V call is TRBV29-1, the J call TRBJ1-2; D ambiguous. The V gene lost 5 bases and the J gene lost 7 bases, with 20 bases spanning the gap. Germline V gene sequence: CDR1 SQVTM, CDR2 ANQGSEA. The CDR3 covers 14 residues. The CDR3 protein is CSVQPSSSWGGYTF. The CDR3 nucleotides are TGCAGCGTTCAACCCAGCAGTTCGTGGGGTGGCTACACCTTC.

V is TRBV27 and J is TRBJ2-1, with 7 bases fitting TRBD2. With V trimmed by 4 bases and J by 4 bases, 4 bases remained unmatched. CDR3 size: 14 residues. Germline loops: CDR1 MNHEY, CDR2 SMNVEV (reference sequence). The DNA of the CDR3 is TGTGCCAGCAGTTATACTAGCGCGTACAATGAGCAGTTCTTC. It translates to CASSYTSAYNEQFF.

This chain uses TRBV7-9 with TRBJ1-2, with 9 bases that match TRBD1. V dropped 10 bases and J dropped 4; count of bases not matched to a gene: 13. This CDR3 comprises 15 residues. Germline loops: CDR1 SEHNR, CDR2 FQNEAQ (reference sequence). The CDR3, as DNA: TGTGCCACCACACGGGGAACGACAGGGGGCTATGGCTACACCTTC. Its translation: CATTRGTTGGYGYTF.

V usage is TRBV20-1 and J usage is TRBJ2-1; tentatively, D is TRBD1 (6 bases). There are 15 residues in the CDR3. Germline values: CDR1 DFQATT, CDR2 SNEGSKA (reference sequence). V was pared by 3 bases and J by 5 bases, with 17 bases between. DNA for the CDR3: TGCAGTGCTAGTTCCGGGACACCGGTCGACAATGAGCAGTTCTTC. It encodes CSASSGTPVDNEQFF.

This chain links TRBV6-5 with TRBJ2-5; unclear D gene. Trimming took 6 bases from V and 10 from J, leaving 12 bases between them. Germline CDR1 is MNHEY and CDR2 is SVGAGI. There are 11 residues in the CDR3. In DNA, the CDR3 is TGTGCCAGCAGGATTATAGAGGACCAGTACTTC. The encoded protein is CASRIIEDQYF.

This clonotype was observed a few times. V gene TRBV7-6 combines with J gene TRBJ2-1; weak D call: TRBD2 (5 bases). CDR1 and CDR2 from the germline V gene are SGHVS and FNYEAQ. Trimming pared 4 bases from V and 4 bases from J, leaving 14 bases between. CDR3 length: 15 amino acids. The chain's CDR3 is CASSYRDSVYNEQFF. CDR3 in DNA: TGTGCCAGCAGCTACCGCGATAGCGTATACAATGAGCAGTTCTTC.